These 31 T cell receptor beta chains were all obtained from the same sample, sequenced in a study of T cells in Graves' hyperthyroidism and ophthalmopathy. TCR beta CDR3 regions were amplified from RNA. The HTBI primer set served for first-round RT-PCR of the TCR CDR3. One entry per CDR3 protein results from TCRdb running MiXCR on the multiplex PCR reads. This table holds about 600,000 distinct CDR3 sequences, roughly 14% found once. The specimen sequenced was blood. These TCRs come from a woman in her forties or fifties with Graves' ophthalmopathy.

This clonotype was seen ten or more times. The chain has TRBV28 and TRBJ2-1, with TRBD2 matching 12 bases. The junction had 6 bases not matched to a gene; V was cut back by 3 bases and J by 0 bases. This CDR3 is built from 18 residues. CDR1 is MDHEN and CDR2 is SYDVKM in the germline V gene. This CDR3 is CASSFLAGGPNSYNEQFF. DNA of the CDR3: TGTGCCAGCAGTTTTCTAGCGGGAGGGCCCAACTCCTACAATGAGCAGTTCTTC.

The sample holds a few counts of this clonotype. V is TRBV29-1 and J is TRBJ2-2; 7 bases are shared with TRBD1. V was clipped by 7 bases and J by 7 bases; unmatched bases: 6. The CDR3 is made up of 12 amino acids. The germline V gene encodes CDR1 SQVTM and CDR2 ANQGSEA. CDR3 nucleotides: TGCAGCGGGACAGGCCAACACGGGGAGCTGTTTTTT. It translates to CSGTGQHGELFF.

This clonotype was detected ten times or more. The chain joins TRBV18 to TRBJ1-3, with 7 bases that match TRBD1. The germline V gene has CDR1 KGHSH and CDR2 LQKENI. The CDR3 loop spans 16 amino acids. V shed 0 bases and J 4 bases; nucleotides not matched to a gene: 6. Written as DNA, the CDR3 is TGTGCCAGCTCACCACCGTCAGGGGGGACAGGAAACACCATATATTTT. This translates into CASSPPSGGTGNTIYF. The entire variable domain, with the rest obtained from reference TRBV18 and TRBJ1-3, is as follows: NAGVMQNPRHLVRRRGQEARLRCSPMKGHSHVYWYRQLPEEGLKFMVYLQKENIIDESGMPKERFSAEFPKEGPSILRIQQVVRGDSAAYFCASSPPSGGTGNTIYFGEGSWLTVV.

This clonotype was detected many times. The chain's CDR3 is CASTPDGNEQFF. The CDR3 coding sequence is TGTGCCAGCACTCCCGATGGGAATGAGCAGTTCTTC. The chain joins TRBV12-3 or TRBV12-4 to TRBJ2-1; D uncertain. The CDR3 has 12 amino acids. The V end was cut by 7 bases, the J end by 7 bases, with 11 bases between.

This clonotype was detected ten times or more. J is TRBJ2-3 and V is TRBV30; no clear D gene. V was clipped by 3 bases and J by 0 bases, with 7 bases between them. CDR1 is GTSNPN and CDR2 is SVGIG in the germline V gene (reference sequence). The CDR3 contains 13 residues. Here the CDR3 reads CAWRVHSTDTQYF. The DNA of the CDR3 is TGTGCCTGGAGGGTACACAGCACAGATACGCAGTATTTT.

The J gene is TRBJ1-2, the V gene TRBV15; D not certain. The CDR3 contains 13 residues. Germline CDR1 reads LNHNV; CDR2 reads YYDKDF (reference sequence). Between the trimmed V and J ends, which lost 4 bases and 4 bases, there was a span of 10 bases. The CDR3 DNA follows: TGTGCCACCAGCAAGAACAGATTCTATGGCTACACCTTC. Its translation is CATSKNRFYGYTF.

This clonotype was observed many times. This chain uses TRBV28 with TRBJ1-5; D is possibly TRBD1 (5 bases). CDR3 length: 16 amino acids. Germline V gene sequence: CDR1 MDHEN, CDR2 SYDVKM. Deletions cut 6 bases from V and 4 bases from J, with 19 bases between. The DNA of the CDR3 is TGTGCCAGCAGCCCCGGGGGGTTCTCTCTTAATCAGCCCCAGCATTTT. Translating it yields CASSPGGFSLNQPQHF.

In its sample, this clonotype was seen a few times. The rearrangement joins TRBV7-8 to TRBJ2-5, with D perhaps matching TRBD1 (5 bases). Germline V gene data show CDR1 as SGHVS and CDR2 as FQNEAQ. The V gene lost 3 bases and the J gene lost 0 bases, with 14 bases spanning the gap. The CDR3 is 16 amino acids. The CDR3 sequence: CASSFSGLVNQETQYF. As DNA, the CDR3 is TGTGCCAGCAGCTTCTCAGGGCTGGTCAACCAAGAGACCCAGTACTTC.

Worth noting for this clonotype: A read error is possible here, since a much larger clone lies one base away. The chain recombines TRBV11-2 with TRBJ2-1; 7 nucleotides agree with TRBD2. CDR3 size: 15 residues. Looked up from germline, CDR1 is SGHAT and CDR2 is FQNNGV. The CDR3 reads CACSLTRDYYNEQFF. The CDR3 nucleotides read TGTGCCTGCAGCTTGACGAGGGACTACTACAATGAGCAGTTCTTC.

Regarding this clonotype: One base away lies a much larger clone, so this may be a sequencing read error. The chain links TRBV6-2 or TRBV6-3 to TRBJ1-5; TRBD1 aligns across 8 bases. There are 15 residues in the CDR3. Germline V lookup: CDR1 MNHEY, CDR2 SVGEGT. CDR3 bases: TGTGCCTGCAGTAACGGACAGGGTCTGGGTCAGCCCCAGCATTTT. Translation gives CACSNGQGLGQPQHF.

This clonotype was recorded many times. The chain couples TRBV20-1 to TRBJ2-7, with TRBD2 identical over 10 bases. The CDR3 has 16 amino acids. The germline V gene encodes CDR1 DFQATT and CDR2 SNEGSKA (reference sequence). V lost 0 bases, J lost 5 bases, and 10 bases stayed unmatched. The CDR3 nucleotides read TGCAGTGCTAGAGATCCCCTAGCGGGAGTTCGGAACGAGCAGTACTTC. This encodes CSARDPLAGVRNEQYF.

This clonotype has ten or more counts. V usage is TRBV24-1 and J usage is TRBJ2-1; 9 nucleotides match TRBD1. The V segment lost 3 bases and the J segment 3 bases; nucleotides outside the gene matches: 5. Germline loops: CDR1 KGHDR, CDR2 SFDVKD. There are 16 residues in the CDR3. In DNA, the CDR3 is TGTGCCACCAGTGATAAGGACAGGGGCGTCTACAATGAGCAGTTCTTC. Protein sequence: CATSDKDRGVYNEQFF.

This clonotype was seen more than once but under ten times. The J gene is TRBJ2-1, the V gene TRBV19; the D call may be TRBD1 or TRBD2 (5 bases each). The CDR3 has 13 residues. The V end was cut by 3 bases, the J end by 4 bases, with 7 bases between. Germline V gene lookup returns CDR1 LNHDA and CDR2 SQIVND (reference sequence). The CDR3 nucleotides are TGTGCCAGTAGTATTTGGGGGTACAATGAGCAGTTCTTC. Translation gives CASSIWGYNEQFF.

At least ten counts were recorded for this clonotype. The chain is built from TRBV11-2 and TRBJ1-2; D gene uncertain. V was trimmed by 5 bases and J by 0 bases, leaving 10 bases between them. This CDR3 contains 14 residues. Germline V gene sequence: CDR1 SGHAT, CDR2 FQNNGV. The CDR3 sequence: CASSGRASNYGYTF. CDR3 nucleotides: TGTGCCAGCAGCGGAAGGGCCTCTAACTATGGCTACACCTTC.

Ten or more counts support this clonotype. This sequence joins TRBV18 and TRBJ2-1; D unresolved. The CDR3 totals 18 residues. V dropped 3 bases and J dropped 0 bases, with 18 bases sitting between them. Germline CDR1 KGHSH, CDR2 LQKENI. CDR3 amino acids: CASSPTNPRGSSYNEQFF. CDR3 DNA sequence: TGTGCCAGCTCACCTACTAATCCCCGCGGCAGCTCCTACAATGAGCAGTTCTTC.

The sample holds many counts of this clonotype. The chain combines TRBV28 with TRBJ2-3; the D gene could be TRBD1 or TRBD2 (5 bases each). The CDR3 loop spans 15 amino acids. The germline CDR1 and CDR2 sequences are MDHEN and SYDVKM. V dropped 8 bases and J dropped 10 bases, with 25 bases sitting between them. The CDR3 spells CASLMPGPKNAAQYF. CDR3 nucleotide sequence: TGTGCCAGCCTAATGCCGGGACCCAAGAACGCGGCGCAGTATTTT.

This clonotype was detected many times. The rearrangement joins TRBV28 to TRBJ2-2, with D uncertain. The CDR3 is 12 amino acids. The germline V gene has CDR1 MDHEN and CDR2 SYDVKM. V was cut by 11 bases and J by 0 bases, with 7 bases left in between. CDR3 coding DNA: TGTGCCGCCCGGGCGAACACCGGGGAGCTGTTTTTT. It is translated as CAARANTGELFF. The complete variable domain, with remaining parts taken from reference TRBV28 and TRBJ2-2, reads DVKVTQSSRYLVKRTGEKVFLECVQDMDHENMFWYRQDPGLGLRLIYFSYDVKMKEKGDIPEGYSVSREKKERFSLILESASTNQTSMYLCAARANTGELFFGEGSRLTVL.

This clonotype was counted ten times or more. The chain employs TRBV20-1 and TRBJ2-5, with TRBD1 identical over 9 bases. The CDR3 runs to 14 residues. The germline V gene has CDR1 DFQATT and CDR2 SNEGSKA (reference sequence). Trimming cost V 5 bases and J 2 bases; bases outside gene matches: 6. This CDR3 reads CSARDRASQETQYF. The CDR3 nucleotides are TGCAGTGCTCGGGACAGGGCATCTCAAGAGACCCAGTACTTC.

This clonotype appeared once. A much more abundant neighbour one base away suggests this may be a read error. V is TRBV13 and J is TRBJ2-1, with 7 positions matching TRBD2. Per the germline V gene, CDR1 is PRHDT and CDR2 is FYEKMQ (reference sequence). The CDR3 covers 16 residues. This CDR3 is CASGLGGRVPYNEQFF. The CDR3 DNA sequence: TGTGCCAGCGGCTTAGGCGGGAGAGTGCCCTACAATGAGCAGTTCTTC.

On this clonotype itself: Since a much larger clone is just one base distant, this may be a read error. This chain links TRBV12-3 or TRBV12-4 with TRBJ2-1, with D maybe TRBD2 (6 bases). V was shortened by 5 bases and J by 5 bases, with 16 bases between the two germline ends. This CDR3 has 15 amino acids. Here the CDR3 reads CASSPPRTNHNEQFF. CDR3 coding DNA: TGTGCCAGCAGTCCCCCCAGGACTAACCACAATGAGCAGTTCTTC.

This clonotype came up a few times. The chain couples TRBV12-3 or TRBV12-4 to TRBJ2-7, with D maybe TRBD1 (5 bases). This CDR3 comprises 13 residues. V gave up 5 bases and J gave up 2 bases, with 10 bases separating them. Here the CDR3 DNA reads TGTGCCAGCAGTGAAGGACAAGCCTACGAGCAGTACTTC. This sequence encodes CASSEGQAYEQYF.

V is TRBV20-1 and J is TRBJ2-4; 7 bases match TRBD2. Germline CDR1 DFQATT, CDR2 SNEGSKA (reference sequence). CDR3 length: 15 amino acids. The trim removed 0 bases at V and 1 base at J, leaving 3 bases unmatched. The CDR3 reads CSAREGSGAKNIQYF. The CDR3 nucleotides are TGCAGTGCTAGAGAAGGTAGCGGGGCCAAAAACATTCAGTACTTC.

This clonotype was counted at least ten times. The J gene is TRBJ1-2, the V gene TRBV27; D remains ambiguous. V lost 3 bases, J lost 4 bases, and 9 bases lay in between. CDR1 and CDR2 from the germline V gene are MNHEY and SMNVEV (reference sequence). The CDR3 extends over 13 amino acids. The DNA for the CDR3 is TGTGCCAGCAGTTTGACCTTGTCCTATGGCTACACCTTC. It yields the protein CASSLTLSYGYTF.

This clonotype was seen many times. V usage is TRBV12-3 or TRBV12-4 and J usage is TRBJ2-1; 9 positions match TRBD2. Trimming took 5 bases from V and 0 from J; bases not matched to a gene: 11. The CDR3 has 18 amino acids. The CDR3 region is CASSPGTSQRSSYNEQFF. The CDR3, as DNA: TGTGCCAGCAGTCCTGGGACTAGCCAGAGGTCCTCCTACAATGAGCAGTTCTTC.

This clonotype has at least ten counts. This chain links TRBV6-6 with TRBJ1-5; D not certain. The CDR3 runs 14 residues. Trimming took off 0 bases at V and 10 bases at J, with 13 bases between the two ends. Germline CDR1 is MNHNY and CDR2 is SVGAGI (reference sequence). The DNA for the CDR3 is TGTGCCAGCAGTTACTCCGGAGATGAAACTCCCCAGCATTTT. It translates to CASSYSGDETPQHF.

This clonotype was counted only a few times. The V gene is TRBV30, the J gene TRBJ1-5, with 7 bases fitting TRBD1. Germline CDR1 reads GTSNPN; CDR2 reads SVGIG (reference sequence). The ends lost 1 base at V and 5 bases at J; junction bases unmatched: 5. The CDR3 spans 14 residues. CDR3 sequence (DNA): TGTGCCTGGAGTGCGCTCCAGGGGGATCAGCCCCAGCATTTT. Its protein is CAWSALQGDQPQHF.

This clonotype showed up many times. The CDR3 nucleotides are TGTGCCAGCAGCCAAGGTATTTTCGGACACCCGCCTAACTATGGCTACACCTTC. This gives the protein CASSQGIFGHPPNYGYTF. The rearrangement joins TRBV3-1 to TRBJ1-2; D is perhaps TRBD1 (5 bases). Germline-derived CDR1 and CDR2 are LGHDT and YNNKEL (reference sequence). The CDR3 sequence is 18 residues long. The V end lost 1 base, the J end lost 0 bases, and 18 bases lay between the germline ends.

In this sample, this clonotype turned up a few times. This chain uses TRBV20-1 with TRBJ2-1; D possibly uses TRBD1 or TRBD2 (5 bases each). The CDR3 totals 13 residues. Germline CDR1 DFQATT, CDR2 SNEGSKA (reference sequence). V was clipped by 4 bases and J by 8 bases, with 15 bases between them. The CDR3 DNA reads TGCAGTGCTATCCTCCCCCGGGGCTATGAGCAGTTCTTC. As protein: CSAILPRGYEQFF.

As for this clonotype: Being one base from a much bigger clone, this may be a read error. This rearrangement joins TRBV20-1 to TRBJ1-2; D is unresolved. The CDR3 runs 15 residues. Germline V CDR1 and CDR2: DFQATT, SNEGSKA (reference sequence). The CDR3 is CGARDPGRIGYGYTF. The DNA for the CDR3 is TGCGGTGCTAGAGATCCGGGAAGAATAGGCTATGGCTACACCTTC.

The chain employs TRBV2 and TRBJ2-7; 12 bases are shared with TRBD2. This CDR3 has 16 amino acids. Germline CDR1 and CDR2: SNHLY and FYNNEI. Trimming at V came to 2 bases and at J to 2 bases, leaving 4 bases not matched to a gene. CDR3 protein: CASSELPSGRAYEQYF. CDR3 in DNA: TGTGCCAGCAGTGAACTGCCTAGCGGGAGGGCCTACGAGCAGTACTTC. Filled out from reference TRBV2 and TRBJ2-7, the complete variable domain reads EPEVTQTPSHQVTQMGQEVILRCVPISNHLYFYWYRQILGQKVEFLVSFYNNEISEKSEIFDDQFSVERPDGSNFTLKIRSTKLEDSAMYFCASSELPSGRAYEQYFGPGTRLTVT.

This chain links TRBV7-6 with TRBJ1-3; TRBD1 aligns across 7 bases. Germline-derived CDR1 and CDR2 are SGHVS and FNYEAQ. The V segment lost 5 bases and the J segment 0 bases; nucleotides outside the gene matches: 16. CDR3 length equals 19 residues. The chain's CDR3 is CASSTPGQRAPGSGNTIYF. The DNA for the CDR3 is TGTGCCAGCAGCACACCGGGACAGAGGGCGCCGGGCTCTGGAAACACCATATATTTT.